This TCR beta chain was sequenced for a study of T cells in Graves' hyperthyroidism and ophthalmopathy. Exclusion followed for patients with uncontrolled infection, other autoimmune disease, pregnancy or lactation. There were TCR beta CDR3 regions amplified from RNA transcripts. A first-round RT-PCR of the TCR CDR3 used the HTBI primer set. MiXCR, applied by TCRdb to the multiplex PCR reads, yields one record per CDR3 protein. The repertoire holds about 640,000 distinct CDR3 sequences, with roughly 20% as singletons. Findings of the study overall: In the blood, most expanded thyroid clonotypes above 0.001 appeared as well. From stable hyperthyroidism, ophthalmopathy was set apart by a 13 V-J model. With a median lead of roughly 6.8 months before onset, the model predicted ophthalmopathy.

About this clonotype itself: The antigen is unknown.

The material sequenced was blood. The origin of this receptor is a man younger than 45 with Graves' ophthalmopathy.

CDR3 nucleotides: TGCGCCAGCAGCCCCCTCGCGGTTCAAGAGACCCAGTACTTC. Amino acids: CASSPLAVQETQYF. The chain employs TRBV4-1 and TRBJ2-5; D uncertain. V dropped 4 bases and J dropped 2 bases, with 11 bases sitting between them. Looked up from germline, CDR1 is MGHRA and CDR2 is YSYEKL. There are 14 residues in the CDR3.